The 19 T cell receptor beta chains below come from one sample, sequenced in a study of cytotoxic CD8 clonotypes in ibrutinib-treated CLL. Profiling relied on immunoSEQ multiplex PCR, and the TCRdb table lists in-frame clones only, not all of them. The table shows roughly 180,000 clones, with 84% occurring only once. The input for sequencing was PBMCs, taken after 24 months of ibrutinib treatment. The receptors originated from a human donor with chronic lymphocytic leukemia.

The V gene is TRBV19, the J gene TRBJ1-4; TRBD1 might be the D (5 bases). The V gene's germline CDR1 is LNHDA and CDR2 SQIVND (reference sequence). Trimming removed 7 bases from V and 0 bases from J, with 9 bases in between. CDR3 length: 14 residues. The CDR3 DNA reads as TGTGCCAGTAACCCGGGGGCAACTAATGAAAAACTGTTTTTT. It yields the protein CASNPGATNEKLFF.

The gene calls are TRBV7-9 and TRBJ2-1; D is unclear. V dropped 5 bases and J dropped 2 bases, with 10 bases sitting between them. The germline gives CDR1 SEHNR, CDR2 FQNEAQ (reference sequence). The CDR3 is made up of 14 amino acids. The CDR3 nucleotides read TGTGCCAGCAGCCGCAACTCCCCCTACAATGAGCAGTTCTTC. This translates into CASSRNSPYNEQFF.

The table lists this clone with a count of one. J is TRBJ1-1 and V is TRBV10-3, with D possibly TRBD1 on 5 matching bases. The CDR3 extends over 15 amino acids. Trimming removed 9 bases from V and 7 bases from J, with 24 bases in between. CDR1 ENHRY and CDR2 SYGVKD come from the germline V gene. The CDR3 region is CAIGAGASVYGEAFF. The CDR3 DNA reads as TGTGCCATTGGGGCCGGGGCGTCCGTATATGGTGAAGCTTTCTTT.

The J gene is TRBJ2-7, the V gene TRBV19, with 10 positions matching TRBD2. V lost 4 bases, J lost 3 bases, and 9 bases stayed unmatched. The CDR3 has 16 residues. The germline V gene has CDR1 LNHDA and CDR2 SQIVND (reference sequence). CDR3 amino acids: CASSSHPSGGGYEQYF. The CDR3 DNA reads TGTGCCAGTAGTAGCCACCCTAGCGGGGGTGGCTACGAGCAGTACTTC.

For the CDR3, the DNA is TGTGCCAGCAGTGAAAGTAGAGGAACCATATATTTT. As protein: CASSESRGTIYF. The V gene is TRBV6-1, the J gene TRBJ1-3; unclear D gene. Germline V gives CDR1 MNHNS, CDR2 SASEGT. Trimming took 2 bases from V and 10 from J, leaving 9 bases between them. This CDR3 is 12 amino acids long.

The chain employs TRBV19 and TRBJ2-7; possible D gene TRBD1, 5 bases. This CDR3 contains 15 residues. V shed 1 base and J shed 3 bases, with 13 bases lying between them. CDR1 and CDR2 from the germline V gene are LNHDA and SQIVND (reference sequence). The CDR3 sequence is CASSIVDRGFYEQYF. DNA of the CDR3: TGTGCCAGTAGTATAGTTGACAGAGGATTCTACGAGCAGTACTTC.

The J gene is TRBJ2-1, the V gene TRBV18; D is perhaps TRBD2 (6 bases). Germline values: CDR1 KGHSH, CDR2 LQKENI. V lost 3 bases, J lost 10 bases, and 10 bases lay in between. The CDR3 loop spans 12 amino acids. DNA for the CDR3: TGTGCCAGCTCACCCGATAGCGGAGAGCAGTTCTTC. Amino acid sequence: CASSPDSGEQFF.

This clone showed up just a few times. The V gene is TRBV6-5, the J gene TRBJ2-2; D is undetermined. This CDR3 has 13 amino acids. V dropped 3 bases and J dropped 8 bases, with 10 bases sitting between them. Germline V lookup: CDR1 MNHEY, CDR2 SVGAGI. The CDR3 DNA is TGTGCCAGCAGTTATGAGAGGCGTGGGGAGCTGTTTTTT. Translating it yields CASSYERRGELFF.

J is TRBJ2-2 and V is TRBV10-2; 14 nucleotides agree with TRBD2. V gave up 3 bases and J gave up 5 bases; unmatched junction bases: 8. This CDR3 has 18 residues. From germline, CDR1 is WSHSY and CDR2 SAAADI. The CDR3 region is CASSDPPGLAGVTGELFF. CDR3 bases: TGCGCCAGCAGTGACCCCCCGGGACTAGCGGGAGTTACCGGGGAGCTGTTTTTT.

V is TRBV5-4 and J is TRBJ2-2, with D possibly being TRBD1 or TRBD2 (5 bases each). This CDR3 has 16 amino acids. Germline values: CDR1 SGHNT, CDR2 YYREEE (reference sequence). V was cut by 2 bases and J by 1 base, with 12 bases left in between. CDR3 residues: CASSFFGAQNTGELFF. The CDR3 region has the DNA TGTGCCAGCAGCTTCTTCGGGGCGCAGAACACCGGGGAGCTGTTTTTT.

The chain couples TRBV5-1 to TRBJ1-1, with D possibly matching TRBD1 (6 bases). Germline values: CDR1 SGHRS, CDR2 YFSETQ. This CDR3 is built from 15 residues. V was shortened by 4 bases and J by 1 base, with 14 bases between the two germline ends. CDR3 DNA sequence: TGCGCCAGCAGCGCGGACGGACAGCGGAACACTGAAGCTTTCTTT. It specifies CASSADGQRNTEAFF. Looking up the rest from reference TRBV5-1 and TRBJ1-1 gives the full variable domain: KAGVTQTPRYLIKTRGQQVTLSCSPISGHRSVSWYQQTPGQGLQFLFEYFSETQRNKGNFPGRFSGRQFSNSRSEMNVSTLELGDSALYLCASSADGQRNTEAFFGQGTRLTVV.

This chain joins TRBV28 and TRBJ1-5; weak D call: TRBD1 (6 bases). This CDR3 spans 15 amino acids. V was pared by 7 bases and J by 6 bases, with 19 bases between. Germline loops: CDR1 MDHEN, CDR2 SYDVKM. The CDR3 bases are TGTGCCAGCATCCTAGGGGGGAGAGAGGGTCAGCCCCAGCATTTT. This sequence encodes CASILGGREGQPQHF.

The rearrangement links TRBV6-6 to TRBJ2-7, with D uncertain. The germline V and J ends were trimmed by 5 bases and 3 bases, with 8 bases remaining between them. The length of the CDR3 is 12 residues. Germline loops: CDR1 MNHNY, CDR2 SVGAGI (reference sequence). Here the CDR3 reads CASSPGDYEQYF. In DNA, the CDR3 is TGTGCCAGCAGTCCCGGAGACTACGAGCAGTACTTC.

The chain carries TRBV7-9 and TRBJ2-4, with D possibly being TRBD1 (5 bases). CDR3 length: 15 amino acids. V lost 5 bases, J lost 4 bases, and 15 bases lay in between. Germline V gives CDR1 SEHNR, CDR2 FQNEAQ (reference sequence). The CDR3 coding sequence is TGTGCCAGCAGCCCCCCGACAGCCCAGAAAAACATTCAGTACTTC. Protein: CASSPPTAQKNIQYF.

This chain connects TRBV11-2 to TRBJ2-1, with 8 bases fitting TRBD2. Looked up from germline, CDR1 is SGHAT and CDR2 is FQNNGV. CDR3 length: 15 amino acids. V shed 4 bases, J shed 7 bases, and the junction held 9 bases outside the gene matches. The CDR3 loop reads CASSWVAGGLNEQFF. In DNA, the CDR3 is TGTGCCAGCAGCTGGGTTGCGGGAGGACTAAATGAGCAGTTCTTC.

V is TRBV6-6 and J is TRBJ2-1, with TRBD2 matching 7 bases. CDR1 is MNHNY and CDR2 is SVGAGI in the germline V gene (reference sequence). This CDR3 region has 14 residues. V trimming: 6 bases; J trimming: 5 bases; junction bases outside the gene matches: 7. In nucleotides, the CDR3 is TGTGCCAGCAGGGGGGGGACGGGTGACAATGAGCAGTTCTTC. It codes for CASRGGTGDNEQFF.

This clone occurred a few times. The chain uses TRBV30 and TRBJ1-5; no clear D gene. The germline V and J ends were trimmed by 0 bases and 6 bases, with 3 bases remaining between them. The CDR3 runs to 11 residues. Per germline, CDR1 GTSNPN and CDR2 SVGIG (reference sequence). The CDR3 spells CAWSVCQPQHF. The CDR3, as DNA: TGTGCCTGGAGTGTATGTCAGCCCCAGCATTTT.

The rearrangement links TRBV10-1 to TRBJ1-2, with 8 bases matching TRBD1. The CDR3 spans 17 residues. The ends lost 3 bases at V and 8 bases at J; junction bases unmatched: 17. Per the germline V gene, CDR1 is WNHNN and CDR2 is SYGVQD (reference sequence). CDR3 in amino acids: CASSDGVYRGRPVGYTF. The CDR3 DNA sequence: TGCGCCAGCAGTGATGGGGTGTACAGGGGGAGACCAGTGGGCTACACCTTC.

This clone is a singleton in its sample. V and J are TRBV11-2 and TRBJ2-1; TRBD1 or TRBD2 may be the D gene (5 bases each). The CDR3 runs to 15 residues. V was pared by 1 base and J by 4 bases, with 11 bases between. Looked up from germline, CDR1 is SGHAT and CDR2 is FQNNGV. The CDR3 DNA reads TGTGCCAGCAGCTTAGTACCGGGACCGTACAATGAGCAGTTCTTC. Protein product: CASSLVPGPYNEQFF.